One and the same sample provided the 27 T cell receptor beta chains below, sequenced in a study of control samples from healthy donors and cancer patients. Sequencing used immunoSEQ multiplex PCR; TCRdb keeps in-frame clones, though not all of them. This table holds roughly 150,000 clones, 92% found once. What was sequenced was blood. The receptors shown here come from a woman aged 25-40 years in good health.

The chain is built from TRBV10-1 and TRBJ2-1, with D possibly being TRBD1 or TRBD2 (5 bases each). CDR1 WNHNN and CDR2 SYGVQD come from the germline V gene (reference sequence). V gave up 2 bases and J gave up 11 bases, with 10 bases separating them. There are 12 residues in the CDR3. CDR3 amino acids: CASSEEGPKQFF. The CDR3 region has the DNA TGCGCCAGCAGTGAGGAGGGACCAAAGCAGTTCTTC.

This chain joins TRBV2 and TRBJ2-3, with D possibly being TRBD1 (6 bases). Germline V gene lookup returns CDR1 SNHLY and CDR2 FYNNEI. Between the trimmed V and J ends, which lost 6 bases and 2 bases, there was a span of 21 bases. This CDR3 region has 17 residues. Here the CDR3 DNA reads TGTGCCAGCAGAATCGCTCCTAATAACAGGGTCACAGATACGCAGTATTTT. This encodes CASRIAPNNRVTDTQYF.

The chain employs TRBV5-1 and TRBJ2-7; 7 bases agree with TRBD1. J was trimmed by 5 bases and V by 0 bases; bases with no gene match: 5. CDR3 length: 14 amino acids. Germline values: CDR1 SGHRS, CDR2 YFSETQ. The CDR3: CASSLETGRNEQYF. The DNA of the CDR3 is TGCGCCAGCAGCTTGGAGACAGGGCGAAACGAGCAGTACTTC. The complete variable domain, with remaining parts taken from reference TRBV5-1 and TRBJ2-7, reads KAGVTQTPRYLIKTRGQQVTLSCSPISGHRSVSWYQQTPGQGLQFLFEYFSETQRNKGNFPGRFSGRQFSNSRSEMNVSTLELGDSALYLCASSLETGRNEQYFGPGTRLTVT.

The V call is TRBV7-9, the J call TRBJ1-2; 7 bases agree with TRBD1. J was trimmed by 2 bases and V by 1 base; bases with no gene match: 1. The germline V gene has CDR1 SEHNR and CDR2 FQNEAQ (reference sequence). This CDR3 is 14 amino acids long. The CDR3 DNA reads TGTGCCAGCAGCTTAGACAGGGGAAACTATGGCTACACCTTC. As protein: CASSLDRGNYGYTF.

This chain connects TRBV5-1 to TRBJ2-3; D unclear. Trimming removed 4 bases at V and 1 base at J, with 7 bases between. Per germline, CDR1 SGHRS and CDR2 YFSETQ. The CDR3 contains 13 residues. DNA for the CDR3: TGCGCCAGCAGCCCGGACGGCACAGATACGCAGTATTTT. Amino acids: CASSPDGTDTQYF.

The chain is built from TRBV9 and TRBJ1-1, with 8 bases lining up with TRBD1. The J segment lost 0 bases and the V segment lost 6 bases, leaving 13 bases of the junction unmatched. This CDR3 comprises 17 residues. CDR1 and CDR2 from the germline V gene are SGDLS and YYNGEE. This CDR3 reads CASTTGGGAPMNTEAFF. In nucleotides, the CDR3 is TGTGCCAGCACCACAGGGGGGGGCGCACCTATGAACACTGAAGCTTTCTTT. Together with reference TRBV9 and TRBJ1-1, the CDR3 gives the full variable domain: DSGVTQTPKHLITATGQRVTLRCSPRSGDLSVYWYQQSLDQGLQFLIQYYNGEERAKGNILERFSAQQFPDLHSELNLSSLELGDSALYFCASTTGGGAPMNTEAFFGQGTRLTVV.

CDR3 sequence: CASSLEKKSGSTYNEQFF. CDR3 coding DNA: TGTGCCAGCAGCTTAGAAAAAAAAAGCGGGAGCACTTACAATGAGCAGTTCTTC. The chain uses TRBV11-2 and TRBJ2-1; 8 bases match TRBD2. Losses at the gene ends were 0 bases for V and 4 bases for J; bases not matched to a gene: 11. Germline V lookup: CDR1 SGHAT, CDR2 FQNNGV. This CDR3 region has 18 residues.

The gene calls are TRBV18 and TRBJ2-2; D unclear. The CDR3 totals 14 residues. V lost 4 bases and J 0 bases, leaving 6 bases between the germline ends. CDR1 and CDR2 (germline): KGHSH, LQKENI. The DNA of the CDR3 is TGTGCCAGCTCACTCTCCGCGAACACCGGGGAGCTGTTTTTT. Translating gives CASSLSANTGELFF.

The chain carries TRBV9 and TRBJ2-7; weak D call: TRBD2 (5 bases). Per germline, CDR1 SGDLS and CDR2 YYNGEE. V shed 1 base and J shed 0 bases, with 11 bases lying between them. The CDR3 has 15 amino acids. CDR3 sequence reads: CASSVSSGDSYEQYF. In DNA form, the CDR3 reads TGTGCCAGCAGCGTATCGAGCGGAGACTCCTACGAGCAGTACTTC.

This chain connects TRBV7-8 to TRBJ1-1; D unresolved. The CDR3 has 15 amino acids. CDR1 is SGHVS, CDR2 FQNEAQ, per germline. Trimming shortened V by 2 bases and J by 5 bases, and 15 bases separated the two germline ends. The CDR3 DNA reads as TGTGCCAGCAGCTTATTCACTGGCCCGAGTACTGAAGCTTTCTTT. Its protein is CASSLFTGPSTEAFF.

The chain links TRBV9 to TRBJ2-1; 11 bases map to TRBD1. CDR1 SGDLS and CDR2 YYNGEE come from the germline V gene. The CDR3 extends over 17 amino acids. After removal of 3 bases from V and 2 bases from J, the junction contained 7 bases not matched to a gene. The CDR3 protein is CASSDGTGGGTYNEQFF. Here the CDR3 DNA reads TGTGCCAGCAGCGATGGGACAGGGGGAGGGACCTACAATGAGCAGTTCTTC. Full variable domain (outside the CDR3, taken from reference TRBV9 and TRBJ2-1): DSGVTQTPKHLITATGQRVTLRCSPRSGDLSVYWYQQSLDQGLQFLIQYYNGEERAKGNILERFSAQQFPDLHSELNLSSLELGDSALYFCASSDGTGGGTYNEQFFGPGTRLTVL.

Written as DNA, the CDR3 is TGTGCCAGCAGCGGTGGACAGGGGGCCTTCTTCTATGGCTACACCTTC. Encoded protein: CASSGGQGAFFYGYTF. This chain links TRBV7-9 with TRBJ1-2; TRBD1 aligns across 11 bases. Trimming at V came to 5 bases and at J to 4 bases, leaving 9 bases not matched to a gene. This CDR3 region has 16 residues. Germline values: CDR1 SEHNR, CDR2 FQNEAQ (reference sequence).

The V call is TRBV9, the J call TRBJ2-1; TRBD2 matches 7 bases. The CDR3 is 16 residues long. The germline gives CDR1 SGDLS, CDR2 YYNGEE. V shed 0 bases, J shed 7 bases, and the junction held 10 bases outside the gene matches. CDR3 nucleotide sequence: TGTGCCAGCAGCGTAGATGGTGGGGCGGGGGTAAATGAGCAGTTCTTC. It is translated as CASSVDGGAGVNEQFF.

This chain uses TRBV29-1 with TRBJ2-3; 8 bases align to TRBD2. From germline, CDR1 is SQVTM and CDR2 ANQGSEA. This CDR3 comprises 15 residues. With V trimmed by 4 bases and J by 3 bases, 9 bases remained unmatched. The CDR3 region has the DNA TGCAGCGTTGTGAAAGCGGGAGATACAACAGATACGCAGTATTTT. Protein: CSVVKAGDTTDTQYF.

This clone occurred once. V usage is TRBV5-5 and J usage is TRBJ1-1; no firm D call. The CDR3 loop spans 12 amino acids. Trimming shortened V by 1 base and J by 7 bases, and 8 bases separated the two germline ends. The germline V gene encodes CDR1 SGHKS and CDR2 YYEKEE (reference sequence). The CDR3 sequence: CASSLPGREAFF. The CDR3 DNA reads as TGTGCCAGCAGCTTGCCAGGACGTGAAGCTTTCTTT.

This clone was seen once. The chain recombines TRBV7-9 with TRBJ2-2; D is undetermined. This CDR3 has 15 residues. The germline V gene encodes CDR1 SEHNR and CDR2 FQNEAQ (reference sequence). Trimming stripped 7 bases from V and 1 base from J, with 13 bases between. CDR3 amino acids: CASNLHSRNTGELFF. The DNA of the CDR3 is TGTGCCAGCAACCTTCATAGCCGGAACACCGGGGAGCTGTTTTTT. Full variable domain (rest looked up from reference TRBV7-9 and TRBJ2-2): DTGVSQNPRHKITKRGQNVTFRCDPISEHNRLYWYRQTLGQGPEFLTYFQNEAQLEKSRLLSDRFSAERPKGSFSTLEIQRTEQGDSAMYLCASNLHSRNTGELFFGEGSRLTVL.

V and J are TRBV2 and TRBJ2-7, with 8 nucleotides matching TRBD1. This CDR3 comprises 15 residues. Trimming took 8 bases from V and 5 from J; bases not matched to a gene: 14. The germline gives CDR1 SNHLY, CDR2 FYNNEI. The DNA for the CDR3 is TGTGCCAGCTTCCCAAAGGACAGGGTGGTCCACGAGCAGTACTTC. Its translation: CASFPKDRVVHEQYF.

The chain combines TRBV5-1 with TRBJ2-7, with 7 nucleotides matching TRBD2. Germline loops: CDR1 SGHRS, CDR2 YFSETQ. The CDR3 contains 16 residues. Trimming removed 0 bases from V and 1 base from J; junction bases left unmatched: 7. The CDR3 region is CASSLGASGPSYEQYF. DNA for the CDR3: TGCGCCAGCAGCTTGGGGGCTAGCGGCCCATCCTACGAGCAGTACTTC. Together with reference TRBV5-1 and TRBJ2-7, the CDR3 gives the full variable domain: KAGVTQTPRYLIKTRGQQVTLSCSPISGHRSVSWYQQTPGQGLQFLFEYFSETQRNKGNFPGRFSGRQFSNSRSEMNVSTLELGDSALYLCASSLGASGPSYEQYFGPGTRLTVT.

This clone was seen once. V is TRBV28 and J is TRBJ2-3, with TRBD1 matching over 9 bases. Germline lookup yields CDR1 MDHEN and CDR2 SYDVKM. Losses at the gene ends were 4 bases for V and 4 bases for J; bases not matched to a gene: 6. CDR3 size: 15 residues. CDR3 amino acids: CASSSPGTGPDTQYF. The CDR3 region has the DNA TGTGCCAGCAGTTCCCCCGGGACAGGGCCAGATACGCAGTATTTT.

The rearrangement links TRBV9 to TRBJ2-1; tentatively, D is TRBD1 (6 bases). The CDR3 spans 14 residues. The germline V gene has CDR1 SGDLS and CDR2 YYNGEE. The V and J ends lost 0 bases and 4 bases respectively, with 8 bases between them. CDR3 region: CASSVGTVYNEQFF. The CDR3 coding sequence is TGTGCCAGCAGCGTAGGGACAGTTTACAATGAGCAGTTCTTC.

CDR3 sequence: CASSPDRVTEAFF. CDR3 DNA: TGTGCCAGCAGCCCCGACAGGGTCACTGAAGCTTTCTTT. This chain uses TRBV6-2 or TRBV6-3 with TRBJ1-1, with 7 bases identical to TRBD1. The trim removed 6 bases at V and 4 bases at J, leaving 5 bases unmatched. CDR1 and CDR2 (germline): MNHEY, SVGEGT. CDR3 size: 13 residues.

This clone has a count of ten or more. The chain couples TRBV6-4 to TRBJ2-3; 7 nucleotides align to TRBD1. CDR1 and CDR2 from the germline V gene are MRHNA and SNTAGT. V trimming: 0 bases; J trimming: 4 bases; junction bases outside the gene matches: 1. The CDR3 loop spans 14 amino acids. Here the CDR3 DNA reads TGTGCCAGCAGTGACTCGACAGGGCCAGATACGCAGTATTTT. Its translation: CASSDSTGPDTQYF.

The chain uses TRBV27 and TRBJ2-7; 11 bases are a match to TRBD2. V lost 6 bases to trimming and J lost 5 bases; unmatched junction nucleotides: 6. The CDR3 sequence is 14 residues long. Germline CDR1 and CDR2: MNHEY and SMNVEV (reference sequence). The CDR3 loop reads CASRALAGGDEQYF. DNA for the CDR3: TGTGCCAGCAGGGCCTTAGCGGGAGGGGACGAGCAGTACTTC.

The chain joins TRBV5-5 to TRBJ2-7; the D is unclear. This CDR3 comprises 14 residues. Trimming took off 3 bases at V and 6 bases at J, with 16 bases between the two ends. Looked up from germline, CDR1 is SGHKS and CDR2 is YYEKEE (reference sequence). CDR3 coding DNA: TGTGCCAGCAGCTCCGAACCGGGCCCTCTCGAGCAGTACTTC. Its translation is CASSSEPGPLEQYF. The variable domain in full, with the rest retrieved from reference TRBV5-5 and TRBJ2-7, is DAGVTQSPTHLIKTRGQQVTLRCSPISGHKSVSWYQQVLGQGPQFIFQYYEKEERGRGNFPDRFSARQFPNYSSELNVNALLLGDSALYLCASSSEPGPLEQYFGPGTRLTVT.

The chain combines TRBV19 with TRBJ2-6; D may correspond to TRBD1 or TRBD2 (6 bases each). CDR1 and CDR2 from the germline V gene are LNHDA and SQIVND (reference sequence). V lost 4 bases and J 4 bases, leaving 14 bases between the germline ends. This CDR3 is 16 amino acids long. In nucleotides, the CDR3 is TGTGCCAGTAGTAACAACGGGGGCTCCGGGGCCAACGTCCTGACTTTC. Protein sequence: CASSNNGGSGANVLTF.

CDR3 sequence reads: CATSDLGQSGTDTQYF. Written as DNA, the CDR3 is TGTGCCACCAGTGATTTGGGACAGAGTGGCACAGATACGCAGTATTTT. The chain links TRBV24-1 to TRBJ2-3, with D possibly matching TRBD1 (6 bases). The germline V and J ends were trimmed by 0 bases and 1 base, with 10 bases remaining between them. CDR1 KGHDR and CDR2 SFDVKD come from the germline V gene. The CDR3 consists of 16 residues.

The chain combines TRBV30 with TRBJ2-7; D might be TRBD1 (6 bases). The CDR3 consists of 12 residues. Germline V CDR1 and CDR2: GTSNPN, SVGIG (reference sequence). V was cut by 5 bases and J by 6 bases, with 14 bases left in between. As DNA, the CDR3 is TGTGCCTGGGGGCCCTTGGGGGCCGAGCAGTACTTC. It codes for CAWGPLGAEQYF.